The 3 T cell receptor beta chains presented below share a single source sample, sequenced in a study of blood T cells in healthy people across ages. A second PCR of roughly 7 to 11 cycles used a sample-barcoded 5' primer and a J-beta primer mix. TCRdb reanalysed the 5' RACE reads using MiXCR and keeps one entry per CDR3 protein. This table holds 1.5 million to 2 million distinct CDR3 sequences, approximately 39% found once. The sequencing input was blood. The source is a human donor in good health.

In regard to this clonotype: Germline and junction disagree at one end, which may indicate a read error. The V gene is TRBV5-5, the J gene TRBJ1-2, with D perhaps matching TRBD1 (6 bases). Germline V gene lookup returns CDR1 SGHKS and CDR2 YYEKEE (reference sequence). This CDR3 has 15 amino acids. CDR3 in amino acids: CASRVRGANNCGYTF. Here the CDR3 DNA reads TGTGCCAGCAGGGTGCGGGGGGCCAATAACTGTGGCTACACCTTC.

This clonotype occurred many times. The chain couples TRBV12-3 or TRBV12-4 to TRBJ1-2; no clear D gene. V lost 1 base and J lost 6, with 9 bases in between. The CDR3 has 13 residues. The CDR3 here is CASSLVFRHGYTF. The CDR3 DNA sequence: TGTGCCAGCAGTTTAGTGTTTAGACATGGCTACACCTTC.

This clonotype was counted between two and nine times. The chain couples TRBV19 to TRBJ2-1; TRBD1 or TRBD2 may be the D gene (7 bases each). V was shortened by 7 bases and J by 7 bases, with 26 bases between the two germline ends. The CDR3 is 17 residues long. Germline V gene lookup returns CDR1 LNHDA and CDR2 SQIVND (reference sequence). CDR3 region: CASNTLPGGGRGNEQFF. DNA of the CDR3: TGTGCCAGTAACACACTTCCAGGGGGGGGGCGCGGAAATGAGCAGTTCTTC. The whole variable domain, filled in from reference TRBV19 and TRBJ2-1, reads DGGITQSPKYLFRKEGQNVTLSCEQNLNHDAMYWYRQDPGQGLRLIYYSQIVNDFQKGDIAEGYSVSREKKESFPLTVTSAQKNPTAFYLCASNTLPGGGRGNEQFFGPGTRLTVL.